The T cell receptor (beta chain) described here comes from a study of blood T cell repertoires in COVID-19 (dated by TCRdb to about 2020). Study-level background: Collaborator samples came from the United States, Italy and Spain and covered acute and convalescent phases of COVID-19. The prospective study material was composed of cDNA or gDNA derived from T cells, B-cell-depleted T cells, or PBMCs. A de-identified subject ID, COVID-19 status, age in years and sex were almost always included in the sample metadata. HLA class I and class II types, where available, came from metadata supplied by the sample provider rather than from assay-based typing. Samples were obtained from the ongoing ImmuneRACE study (first 160 participants) and from 1,254 subjects provided by 6 global collaborators. The dataset comprised deeply sampled blood TCRbeta repertoires from subjects exposed to, actively infected with, or recovered from COVID-19. The repertoires were released in a freely available public database meant as a resource for research on the immune response to SARS-CoV-2.

The research as a whole found: The amount of clinical and demographic metadata varied by source and participant and was provided uncurated.

About this clone itself: No antigen is known for it. Per-base qualities were not stored, and no clone one base away is much larger.

TCRbeta CDR3 regions were amplified from genomic DNA by means of the immunoSEQ Assay, a bias-controlled multiplex PCR. The published analysis was carried out like this. The number of nucleated cells in each sample was estimated from the amplification of reference gene primers within the assay. To quantify the absolute abundance of each unique TCRbeta CDR3 rearrangement, sequence reads were collapsed and filtered. Productive Simpson clonality was computed per sample as the square root of Simpson's diversity index over productive rearrangements. The immuneACCESS repertoire file appears here via TCRdb, limited to in-frame rearrangements. These files lack a portion of the clones; in checked studies, under half of the deficit traces to unresolved V genes, and the cause of the others is not known. V and J calls and clone size are as listed in that table; D and trimming were resolved from the DNA. In all, the sample holds about 18,000 clones, and 88% of those were seen once. Around a tenth of the sample rests with the top ten.

V is trimmed back by 2 bases and J by 12 bases, and the junction contains 4 bases that no gene match accounts for. CDR1 and CDR2 are read off the germline V gene as WSHSY and SAAADI. The CDR3 goes from the cysteine to the phenylalanine over 12 residues. Only the CDR3 DNA is retained, 36 bases long and in frame from the first base. Collaborating institutions collected whole blood in K2EDTA tubes following their own protocols. For TCRbeta analysis, collaborator samples were shipped as frozen whole blood, as isolated PBMCs, or as DNA extracted from either sample type. The receptor comes from a man in his forties with active COVID-19. The sequenced sample consisted of peripheral blood. This sequence uses TRBV10-2 and TRBJ2-1, and 7 junction bases match TRBD2. The nucleotides read TGCGCCAGCAGTGAGGGGACTAACTCGCAGTTCTTC. It translates to CASSEGTNSQFF.